The T cell receptor beta chain under discussion was sequenced for a study of Ad26.COV2.S vaccination and SARS-CoV-2 variants. In the study overall: In the study, Ad26.COV2.S was injected intramuscularly once, or twice 56 days apart. Study findings and constraints: It was reported that spike-specific CD8+ and CD4+ T cell responses were substantially broad after vaccination.

The treatment denotes: some 20 received Ad26.COV2.S at low or high dose, single or two shots; about 5 received placebo; per-sample allocation not given. Repertoires come from day 63 after the first vaccine or placebo injection. Per the germline V gene, CDR1 is SGHTA and CDR2 is FQGTGA. The germline V and J ends were trimmed by 5 bases and 3 bases, with 8 bases remaining between them. The CDR3 has 13 amino acids. This clone was observed a handful of times. Its antigen is still unknown. Assay: immunoSEQ multiplex PCR; the TCRdb copy retains only in-frame clones and omits some. This repertoire shows a few hundred thousand clones, roughly 80% found once; its top ten account for around 7%.

The clonotype originates from a person between 18 and 65 years old who received the Ad26.COV2.S COVID-19 vaccine or a placebo. The J gene is TRBJ1-5, the V gene TRBV7-3; no reliable D call. The sequenced sample was peripheral blood, obtained in a trial of Ad26.COV2.S vaccine versus placebo. The CDR3 nucleotides are TGTGCCAGCAGCCCCAACACCAATCAGCCCCAGCATTTT. It yields the protein CASSPNTNQPQHF.